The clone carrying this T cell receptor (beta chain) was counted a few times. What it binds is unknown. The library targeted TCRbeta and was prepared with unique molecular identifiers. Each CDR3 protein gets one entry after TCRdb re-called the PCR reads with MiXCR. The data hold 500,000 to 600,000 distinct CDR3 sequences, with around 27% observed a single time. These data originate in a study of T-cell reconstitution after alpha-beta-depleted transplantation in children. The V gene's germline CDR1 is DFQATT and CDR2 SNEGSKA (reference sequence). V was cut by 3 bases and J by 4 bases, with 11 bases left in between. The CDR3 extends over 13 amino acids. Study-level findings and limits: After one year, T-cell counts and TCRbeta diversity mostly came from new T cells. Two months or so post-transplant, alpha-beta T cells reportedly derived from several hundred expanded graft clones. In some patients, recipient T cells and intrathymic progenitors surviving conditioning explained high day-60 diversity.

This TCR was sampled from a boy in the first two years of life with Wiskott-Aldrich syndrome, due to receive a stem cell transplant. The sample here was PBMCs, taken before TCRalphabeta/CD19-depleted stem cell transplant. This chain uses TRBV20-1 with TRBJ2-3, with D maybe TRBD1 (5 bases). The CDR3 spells CSARGRFADTQYF. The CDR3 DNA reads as TGCAGTGCTAGGGGGCGGTTCGCAGATACGCAGTATTTT.